Shown below are 29 T cell receptor beta chains from a single sample sequenced in a study of OX40 agonist ivuxolimab in advanced cancers. The data were produced by immunoSEQ multiplex PCR, yet TCRdb's version contains in-frame clones alone and is incomplete. The data contain approximately 18,000 clones, about 86% of them seen just once; the ten biggest clones take up roughly 15%. Material: CD4+ or CD8+ T cells sorted from blood, obtained in a trial of the OX40 agonist ivuxolimab. These receptors were taken from an adult with an advanced solid tumor such as melanoma, head and neck, liver or kidney cancer.

This chain joins TRBV4-2 and TRBJ2-3; D might be TRBD2 (6 bases). The CDR3 has 16 amino acids. Germline CDR1 and CDR2: LGHNA and YNFKEQ. V lost 0 bases to trimming and J lost 6 bases, with 16 bases between them. In DNA, the CDR3 is TGTGCCAGCAGCCAAGAGGGACTGGCGGAACCGGATACGCAGTATTTT. Protein: CASSQEGLAEPDTQYF.

The V call is TRBV4-3, the J call TRBJ1-1; TRBD1 aligns across 8 bases. The V and J ends lost 4 bases and 5 bases, in that order; junction bases with no gene match: 3. The CDR3 is 13 residues long. Germline-derived CDR1 and CDR2 are LGHNA and YSLEER. The CDR3 bases are TGCGCCAGCAGCCGCGACAGGGGTACTGAAGCTTTCTTT. This translates into CASSRDRGTEAFF.

The J gene is TRBJ1-3, the V gene TRBV11-2; D is unresolved. This CDR3 spans 13 amino acids. The V gene lost 4 bases and the J gene lost 2 bases, with 6 bases spanning the gap. Germline V gives CDR1 SGHAT, CDR2 FQNNGV. The CDR3 loop is CASSSGAGNTIYF. The DNA for the CDR3 is TGTGCCAGCAGCTCGGGAGCTGGAAACACCATATATTTT.

The V and J genes are TRBV2 and TRBJ2-3; maybe TRBD2 (5 bases). The CDR3 consists of 14 residues. Trimming removed 3 bases at V and 2 bases at J, with 9 bases between. Germline values: CDR1 SNHLY, CDR2 FYNNEI. CDR3 sequence: CASSEATITDTQYF. CDR3 nucleotides: TGTGCCAGCAGTGAGGCGACTATCACAGATACGCAGTATTTT.

The chain carries TRBV30 and TRBJ1-2; no clear D gene. The CDR3 sequence is 13 residues long. V lost 5 bases and J lost 10, with 20 bases in between. Germline loops: CDR1 GTSNPN, CDR2 SVGIG (reference sequence). The CDR3 spells CAWQLNSLSLYTF. Here the CDR3 DNA reads TGTGCCTGGCAATTGAATAGTCTATCTCTCTACACCTTC. Combining the CDR3 with reference TRBV30 and TRBJ1-2 gives the whole variable domain SQTIHQWPATLVQPVGSPLSLECTVEGTSNPNLYWYRQAAGRGLQLLFYSVGIGQISSEVPQNLSASRPQDRQFILSSKKLLLSDSGFYLCAWQLNSLSLYTFGSGTRLTVV.

This clone is classed as medium-sized. The rearrangement uses TRBV21-1 and TRBJ1-5; the D segment call TRBD1 is taken from the table without a DNA check. TRBV21-1 represents a pseudogene. CDR3 length: 18 residues. CDR3 in amino acids: CAIAFGQGPTYSNQPQHF. CDR3 nucleotide sequence: TGTGCCATCGCCTTTGGCCAGGGCCCTACTTATAGCAATCAGCCCCAGCATTTT.

The chain recombines TRBV11-2 with TRBJ2-1; D remains unclear. CDR3 length: 12 residues. CDR1 and CDR2 (germline): SGHAT, FQNNGV. Trimming cost V 4 bases and J 6 bases, with 7 bases left between them. The CDR3 DNA sequence: TGTGCCAGCAGCTCTGAACGCAATGAGCAGTTCTTC. Translation gives CASSSERNEQFF.

This clone has just a few counts. The chain has TRBV7-9 and TRBJ1-1; the D is unclear. In germline, CDR1 is SEHNR, CDR2 FQNEAQ (reference sequence). Trimming cost V 5 bases and J 0 bases, with 13 bases left between them. There are 15 residues in the CDR3. CDR3 sequence (DNA): TGTGCCAGCAGCCCGAAGGTCCGATTGAACACTGAAGCTTTCTTT. It is translated as CASSPKVRLNTEAFF.

The chain recombines TRBV5-1 with TRBJ1-1; D is uncertain. Germline V lookup: CDR1 SGHRS, CDR2 YFSETQ. The V and J ends lost 0 bases and 6 bases respectively, with 12 bases between them. This CDR3 has 14 residues. DNA for the CDR3: TGCGCCAGCAGCTTGGATGGTGTGATCTCTGAAGCTTTCTTT. Translated, it gives CASSLDGVISEAFF.

This chain uses TRBV5-6 with TRBJ2-1, with D tentatively TRBD1 (5 bases). The germline CDR1 and CDR2 sequences are SGHDT and YYEEEE. The V gene lost 2 bases and the J gene lost 2 bases, with 11 bases spanning the gap. The CDR3 runs to 15 residues. The CDR3 DNA reads TGTGCCAGCAGCTTCGACAGAACGCCCTACAATGAGCAGTTCTTC. Its protein product is CASSFDRTPYNEQFF.

The V gene is TRBV10-3, the J gene TRBJ1-1; no clear D. The germline V gene encodes CDR1 ENHRY and CDR2 SYGVKD. CDR3 length equals 14 residues. V shed 4 bases and J shed 0 bases, with 9 bases lying between them. CDR3 residues: CAISGSGLNTEAFF. CDR3 DNA: TGTGCCATCAGTGGATCCGGGCTGAACACTGAAGCTTTCTTT.

J is TRBJ2-3 and V is TRBV6-4; 8 nucleotides match TRBD2. After removal of 5 bases from V and 0 bases from J, the junction contained 1 base not matched to a gene. This CDR3 is built from 14 residues. CDR1 is MRHNA and CDR2 is SNTAGT in the germline V gene. This CDR3 reads CASSWTSSTDTQYF. The CDR3, as DNA: TGTGCCAGCAGTTGGACTAGCAGCACAGATACGCAGTATTTT.

This rearrangement joins TRBV10-3 to TRBJ2-1, with D perhaps TRBD1 or TRBD2 (5 bases each). Trimming stripped 10 bases from V and 5 bases from J, with 15 bases between. This CDR3 contains 13 residues. Looked up from germline, CDR1 is ENHRY and CDR2 is SYGVKD. CDR3 DNA: TGTGCCAACGCCGGGACCACGAACAATGAGCAGTTCTTC. As protein: CANAGTTNNEQFF.

V and J are TRBV4-2 and TRBJ2-1, with D hard to call. Per the germline V gene, CDR1 is LGHNA and CDR2 is YNFKEQ. The CDR3 has 15 residues. Trimming removed 0 bases from V and 13 bases from J, with 19 bases in between. CDR3 coding DNA: TGTGCCAGCAGCCAAGATCCCCAATCCCCCTTAGGTCAGTTCTTC. Translating it yields CASSQDPQSPLGQFF.

The chain combines TRBV2 with TRBJ1-1; D is possibly TRBD1 (6 bases). V shed 8 bases and J shed 2 bases, with 15 bases lying between them. The CDR3 extends over 14 amino acids. From germline, CDR1 is SNHLY and CDR2 FYNNEI. The CDR3 loop is CASGYRTANTEAFF. The CDR3, as DNA: TGTGCCAGCGGATATCGGACAGCCAACACTGAAGCTTTCTTT.

The genes are TRBV29-1 and TRBJ2-5; perhaps TRBD1 as D (5 bases). V lost 7 bases, J lost 1 base, and 10 bases lay in between. Germline V lookup: CDR1 SQVTM, CDR2 ANQGSEA. This CDR3 region has 12 residues. The CDR3 loop is CSDRQSQETQYF. The CDR3 DNA sequence: TGCAGCGACCGACAGTCCCAAGAGACCCAGTACTTC.

The chain employs TRBV19 and TRBJ1-5, with D possibly TRBD1 on 6 matching bases. The V gene's germline CDR1 is LNHDA and CDR2 SQIVND (reference sequence). V lost 7 bases, J lost 6 bases, and 10 bases lay in between. The CDR3 is 12 residues long. CDR3 in amino acids: CASKLGGQPQHF. The CDR3 region has the DNA TGTGCCAGTAAATTAGGGGGTCAGCCCCAGCATTTT.

The V gene is TRBV18, the J gene TRBJ1-1; no definite D call. The germline V gene has CDR1 KGHSH and CDR2 LQKENI. V gave up 1 base and J gave up 1 base, with 13 bases separating them. The CDR3 consists of 16 residues. The CDR3 bases are TGTGCCAGCTCACCACTTAGGCGAAAACAGAACACTGAAGCTTTCTTT. Residues: CASSPLRRKQNTEAFF. Complete variable domain (other parts from reference TRBV18 and TRBJ1-1): NAGVMQNPRHLVRRRGQEARLRCSPMKGHSHVYWYRQLPEEGLKFMVYLQKENIIDESGMPKERFSAEFPKEGPSILRIQQVVRGDSAAYFCASSPLRRKQNTEAFFGQGTRLTVV.

The CDR3 DNA reads as TGTGCCAGTACCCTGGCAGGGGTGGGCACCGGGGAGCTGTTTTTT. It translates to CASTLAGVGTGELFF. The chain carries TRBV19 and TRBJ2-2; the D gene is possibly TRBD1 (6 bases). The CDR3 totals 15 residues. The V and J ends lost 7 bases and 4 bases respectively, with 16 bases between them. Germline CDR1 LNHDA, CDR2 SQIVND (reference sequence).

The V gene is TRBV6-5, the J gene TRBJ1-2, with D possibly TRBD1 on 5 matching bases. The CDR3 contains 13 residues. Trimming cost V 2 bases and J 3 bases, with 7 bases left between them. Germline CDR1 MNHEY, CDR2 SVGAGI. The CDR3 nucleotides are TGTGCCAGCAGTTACAGGGGATACTATGGCTACACCTTC. This gives the protein CASSYRGYYGYTF.

CDR3 sequence: CASSTPRGPSYEQYF. The CDR3 DNA is TGTGCCAGCAGCACCCCCCGGGGGCCCTCCTACGAGCAGTACTTC. The V and J genes are TRBV11-2 and TRBJ2-7; D possibly matches TRBD1 or TRBD2 (6 bases each). This CDR3 is 15 amino acids long. Per germline, CDR1 SGHAT and CDR2 FQNNGV. The germline V and J ends were trimmed by 5 bases and 0 bases, with 14 bases remaining between them.

This sequence joins TRBV7-9 and TRBJ1-4; D uncertain. Trimming cost V 5 bases and J 3 bases, with 4 bases left between them. The CDR3 sequence is 12 residues long. Germline CDR1 and CDR2: SEHNR and FQNEAQ (reference sequence). This CDR3 is CASSRPNEKLFF. CDR3 nucleotide sequence: TGTGCCAGCAGCCGTCCTAATGAAAAACTGTTTTTT.

This clone was observed once. The CDR3 DNA is TGTGCCAGCAGTACGGGACGGGAGAATTCACCCCTCCACTTT. This sequence encodes CASSTGRENSPLHF. V is TRBV6-4 and J is TRBJ1-6, with D possibly matching TRBD1 (5 bases). This CDR3 is 14 amino acids long. V lost 5 bases and J lost 7, with 12 bases in between. The germline CDR1 and CDR2 sequences are MRHNA and SNTAGT.

The gene calls are TRBV6-6 and TRBJ1-2; 8 nucleotides agree with TRBD1. The V gene's germline CDR1 is MNHNY and CDR2 SVGAGI (reference sequence). The J segment lost 6 bases and the V segment lost 10 bases, leaving 7 bases of the junction unmatched. The CDR3 runs 12 residues. The CDR3 nucleotides are TGTGCCACACAGGGGGGGGTCAATGGCTACACCTTC. It specifies CATQGGVNGYTF.

The V call is TRBV6-5, the J call TRBJ2-3, with 8 nucleotides matching TRBD2. This CDR3 is built from 15 residues. Trimming removed 6 bases from V and 2 bases from J; junction bases left unmatched: 7. Germline-derived CDR1 and CDR2 are MNHEY and SVGAGI. As DNA, the CDR3 is TGTGCCAGCAGCGTAGCGGGGAGCTTCACAGATACGCAGTATTTT. Residues: CASSVAGSFTDTQYF.

The chain recombines TRBV25-1 with TRBJ2-5, with 7 bases aligning to TRBD1. Gene TRBJ2-7 matches the end of the DNA better, so the J call may be wrong. Per the germline V gene, CDR1 is MGHDK and CDR2 is SYGVNS. This CDR3 contains 13 residues. The DNA of the CDR3 is TGTGCCAGCAGTGTCTCACGGACAGGCGAGCAGTACTTC. It codes for CASSVSRTGEQYF.

The CDR3 nucleotides read TGCGCCAGCAGCTTGGGACTAGCGGGAGCTCGGGAGCAGTACTTC. Protein: CASSLGLAGAREQYF. The chain links TRBV4-1 to TRBJ2-7, with TRBD2 matching 14 bases. Germline V gene lookup returns CDR1 MGHRA and CDR2 YSYEKL. The V gene end was trimmed by 5 bases and the J gene end by 7 bases; junction bases not matched to a gene: 7. The CDR3 runs 15 residues.

V usage is TRBV2 and J usage is TRBJ2-6, with 8 bases lining up with TRBD1. The CDR3 consists of 15 residues. V lost 4 bases, J lost 2 bases, and 1 base stayed unmatched. Germline CDR1 is SNHLY and CDR2 is FYNNEI. The CDR3, as DNA: TGTGCCAGCAGTGCAGGGGGCCCTGGGGCCAACGTCCTGACTTTC. Its protein product is CASSAGGPGANVLTF.

V is TRBV15 and J is TRBJ1-4; D is unresolved. This CDR3 is built from 14 residues. V lost 1 base and J lost 5, with 8 bases in between. Germline CDR1 LNHNV, CDR2 YYDKDF (reference sequence). CDR3: CATSRADKNEKLFF. In DNA, the CDR3 is TGTGCCACCAGCAGAGCTGACAAAAATGAAAAACTGTTTTTT.